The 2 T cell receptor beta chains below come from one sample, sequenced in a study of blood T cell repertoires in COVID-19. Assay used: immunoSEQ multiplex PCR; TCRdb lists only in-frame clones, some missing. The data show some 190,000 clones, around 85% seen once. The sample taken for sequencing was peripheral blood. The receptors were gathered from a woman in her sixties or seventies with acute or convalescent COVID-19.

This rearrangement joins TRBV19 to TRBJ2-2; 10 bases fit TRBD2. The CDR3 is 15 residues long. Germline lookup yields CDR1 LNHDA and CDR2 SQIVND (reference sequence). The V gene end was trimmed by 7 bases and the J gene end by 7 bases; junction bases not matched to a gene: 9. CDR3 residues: CASNGLAGVSGELFF. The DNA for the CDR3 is TGTGCCAGTAACGGCCTAGCGGGAGTCAGCGGGGAGCTGTTTTTT.

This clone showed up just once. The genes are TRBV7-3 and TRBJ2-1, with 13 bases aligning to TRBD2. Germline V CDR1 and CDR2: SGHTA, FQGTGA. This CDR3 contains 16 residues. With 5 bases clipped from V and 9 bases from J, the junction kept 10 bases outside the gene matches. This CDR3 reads CASSVGTSGTLGEQFF. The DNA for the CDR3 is TGTGCCAGCAGCGTAGGGACTAGCGGGACATTAGGTGAGCAGTTCTTC.